This note documents a single TCR beta chain sequence. These data are taken from a study of shared clonotypes between healthy human individuals. A split of CD4+ cells into CD45RA+ naive and CD45RA-negative memory subsets was performed. Original methodology: Owing to the provision of junction-only sequences devoid of quality scores by immunoSEQ, filtering differed. TCRdb's copy holds only in-frame clones and misses some; the assay was immunoSEQ multiplex PCR. V, J and clone size were drawn from that table, and D and trimming were deduced from the DNA. The table has 2.3 million or so clones, more than 85% seen once. The CDR3 length is 15 residues. Germline CDR1 reads KGHSH; CDR2 reads LQKENI. Trimming shortened V by 6 bases and J by 3 bases, and 15 bases separated the two germline ends.

The genes are TRBV18 and TRBJ2-1; weak D call: TRBD1 (6 bases). The receptor comes from a young man in good health. Some clones in this sample may be carry-over from other donors' samples. The sequencing input was naive CD4+ T cells from PBMCs. Subset: CD45RA+ positively selected. The CDR3: CASSPGQSFYNEQFF. CDR3 in DNA: TGTGCCAGCTCCCCTGGACAGTCCTTCTACAATGAGCAGTTCTTC.